The 21 T cell receptor beta chains below come from one sample, sequenced in a study of control samples from healthy donors and cancer patients. The method was immunoSEQ multiplex PCR; TCRdb's version includes in-frame clones alone and lacks a portion of them. This sample has some 130,000 clones; roughly 92% occur once, and the top ten carry about 5.5%. The specimen sequenced was blood. All receptors come from a man aged 18 to 29 in good health.

The chain is built from TRBV10-1 and TRBJ2-3, with 15 bases that match TRBD2. The CDR3 consists of 13 residues. V was clipped by 6 bases and J by 14 bases; unmatched bases: 6. Germline V lookup: CDR1 WNHNN, CDR2 SYGVQD (reference sequence). As DNA, the CDR3 is TGCGCCAGCAGAGGACTAGCGGGGGGGAATATGTATTTT. Its protein is CASRGLAGGNMYF.

This clone was observed a handful of times. Other DNA variants within this sample encode the same CDR3. The CDR3, as DNA: TGTGCCAGCAGCCAGGGAGCTAACTATGGCTACACCTTC. Its protein is CASSQGANYGYTF. This chain joins TRBV14 and TRBJ1-2; D not certain. The germline V and J ends were trimmed by 3 bases and 0 bases, with 5 bases remaining between them. CDR3 length: 13 amino acids. The germline V gene encodes CDR1 SGHDN and CDR2 FVKESK.

This clone has a handful of counts. The J gene is TRBJ2-7, the V gene TRBV20-1; 11 bases align to TRBD2. Germline V gene lookup returns CDR1 DFQATT and CDR2 SNEGSKA (reference sequence). The CDR3 is 14 residues long. J lost 0 bases, V lost 3 bases, and 1 base had no gene match. The CDR3 DNA follows: TGCAGTGCTAGTAGCGGGGGGGCCTCCTACGAGCAGTACTTC. It specifies CSASSGGASYEQYF.

The rearrangement joins TRBV9 to TRBJ2-2; 7 bases map to TRBD2. The germline gives CDR1 SGDLS, CDR2 YYNGEE. The CDR3 is made up of 16 amino acids. Trimming cost V 4 bases and J 1 base; bases outside gene matches: 7. CDR3 amino acids: CASSTQRGLNTGELFF. Written as DNA, the CDR3 is TGTGCCAGCAGCACCCAGCGGGGACTGAACACCGGGGAGCTGTTTTTT.

The genes are TRBV10-3 and TRBJ1-3; 7 bases align to TRBD1. This CDR3 contains 13 residues. The junction had 8 bases not matched to a gene; V was cut back by 11 bases and J by 4 bases. Per the germline V gene, CDR1 is ENHRY and CDR2 is SYGVKD. In DNA, the CDR3 is TGTGCCCTGAAGGGGGCGGGAGGAAACACCATATATTTT. Translating it yields CALKGAGGNTIYF.

The V call is TRBV10-3, the J call TRBJ1-4, with D tentatively TRBD1 (5 bases). Looked up from germline, CDR1 is ENHRY and CDR2 is SYGVKD. V was clipped by 0 bases and J by 5 bases, with 16 bases between them. The CDR3 consists of 17 residues. The CDR3 DNA is TGTGCCATCAGTGAGTCGACTCGGGGGGTGTGGAATGAAAAACTGTTTTTT. Its protein is CAISESTRGVWNEKLFF.

With regard to this clone: Sequence at one end of the junction differs from germline and may be a read error. The chain joins TRBV28 to TRBJ2-7, with 11 positions matching TRBD1. Germline V CDR1 and CDR2: MDHEN, SYDVKM. The CDR3 totals 12 residues. The CDR3 DNA sequence: TGTGCCAGCAGTTTTTCGGGGACAGGGGGGAACTTC. This gives the protein CASSFSGTGGNF.

The genes are TRBV6-5 and TRBJ1-4; D is ambiguous. V lost 1 base and J 5 bases, leaving 14 bases between the germline ends. The V gene's germline CDR1 is MNHEY and CDR2 SVGAGI. CDR3 length equals 16 residues. The DNA for the CDR3 is TGTGCCAGCAGTTACTTGCCCTCTTGGACGAATGAAAAACTGTTTTTT. Protein: CASSYLPSWTNEKLFF.

This chain uses TRBV19 with TRBJ2-5; D remains ambiguous. CDR1 and CDR2 (germline): LNHDA, SQIVND (reference sequence). With 5 bases removed from V and 4 bases from J, the gap between germline ends came to 17 bases. This CDR3 spans 15 amino acids. CDR3 sequence (DNA): TGTGCCAGTAGTTGGGCTGGAAACTCAGGAGAGACCCAGTACTTC. Translation gives CASSWAGNSGETQYF.

The rearrangement uses TRBV19 and TRBJ1-5; tentative D call: TRBD1 (6 bases). Germline CDR1 reads LNHDA; CDR2 reads SQIVND (reference sequence). The ends were cut back, 3 bases at V and 4 bases at J, with 16 bases in the middle. The CDR3 is 16 residues long. CDR3 amino acids: CASSMLRDKYNQPQHF. The CDR3 DNA sequence: TGTGCCAGTAGTATGCTTAGGGACAAATATAATCAGCCCCAGCATTTT.

This chain connects TRBV5-5 to TRBJ1-4, with D possibly being TRBD1 (5 bases). Germline-derived CDR1 and CDR2 are SGHKS and YYEKEE (reference sequence). V lost 0 bases to trimming and J lost 5 bases, with 14 bases between them. The CDR3 contains 16 residues. CDR3 bases: TGTGCCAGCAGCTTGGTACGCGGGACTGAGAATGAAAAACTGTTTTTT. Protein product: CASSLVRGTENEKLFF.

The V and J genes are TRBV18 and TRBJ1-1; possibly TRBD1 for D (5 bases). This CDR3 is 15 amino acids long. The V gene lost 3 bases and the J gene lost 1 base, with 12 bases spanning the gap. The germline V gene has CDR1 KGHSH and CDR2 LQKENI. The CDR3 spells CASSPWQGWNTEAFF. CDR3 DNA sequence: TGTGCCAGCTCACCGTGGCAGGGCTGGAACACTGAAGCTTTCTTT.

The chain recombines TRBV10-2 with TRBJ2-7, with 8 nucleotides matching TRBD1. V lost 6 bases and J lost 2; bases outside the gene matches: 6. Germline values: CDR1 WSHSY, CDR2 SAAADI. This CDR3 is built from 14 residues. For the CDR3, the DNA is TGCGCCAGCAGAGCCGGGACAGGAACCTACGAGCAGTACTTC. Its translation is CASRAGTGTYEQYF.

V gene TRBV7-6 combines with J gene TRBJ2-3; D not resolved. The V and J ends lost 1 base and 5 bases respectively, with 13 bases between them. This CDR3 region has 15 residues. Germline lookup yields CDR1 SGHVS and CDR2 FNYEAQ. The CDR3 sequence is CASSLGGYSRDTQYF. DNA for the CDR3: TGTGCCAGCAGCTTAGGTGGCTACTCGAGAGATACGCAGTATTTT.

This chain uses TRBV5-1 with TRBJ2-3; 8 positions match TRBD2. This CDR3 spans 15 amino acids. Trimming at V came to 2 bases and at J to 5 bases, leaving 7 bases not matched to a gene. CDR1 SGHRS and CDR2 YFSETQ come from the germline V gene. Here the CDR3 DNA reads TGCGCCAGCAGCTTCAGCGGGGGTGGAGGAGATACGCAGTATTTT. It encodes CASSFSGGGGDTQYF.

The CDR3 loop is CASSPGQELNTEAFF. In DNA, the CDR3 is TGTGCCAGCAGCCCGGGACAGGAATTGAACACTGAAGCTTTCTTT. The chain employs TRBV2 and TRBJ1-1; the match to TRBD1 covers 8 bases. Germline CDR1 is SNHLY and CDR2 is FYNNEI. The CDR3 contains 15 residues. J gave up 0 bases and V 6 bases, and 6 bases lay outside the gene matches.

This clone has only one observation. This chain uses TRBV7-9 with TRBJ2-7; D remains unclear. Looked up from germline, CDR1 is SEHNR and CDR2 is FQNEAQ (reference sequence). Trimming removed 1 base at V and 2 bases at J, with 9 bases between. The CDR3 totals 14 residues. The CDR3 sequence: CASSLGGFPYEQYF. The CDR3 region has the DNA TGTGCCAGCAGCTTAGGCGGCTTCCCCTACGAGCAGTACTTC.

The rearrangement links TRBV5-1 to TRBJ2-1; D call uncertain. The CDR3 extends over 15 amino acids. V lost 2 bases, J lost 1 base, and 10 bases lay in between. Germline V CDR1 and CDR2: SGHRS, YFSETQ. CDR3 residues: CASSFEQISYNEQFF. Here the CDR3 DNA reads TGCGCCAGCAGCTTCGAACAGATATCCTACAATGAGCAGTTCTTC.

The gene calls are TRBV4-1 and TRBJ1-2, with a possible D match to TRBD1 (6 bases). The CDR3 runs to 15 residues. The V gene's germline CDR1 is MGHRA and CDR2 YSYEKL. The V and J ends lost 1 base and 1 base respectively, with 10 bases between them. This CDR3 reads CASSQAGTLNYGYTF. The DNA of the CDR3 is TGCGCCAGCAGCCAAGCCGGGACACTTAACTATGGCTACACCTTC.

The chain is built from TRBV9 and TRBJ1-5, with 8 bases matching TRBD1. The germline gives CDR1 SGDLS, CDR2 YYNGEE. The trim removed 4 bases at V and 3 bases at J, leaving 6 bases unmatched. CDR3 length equals 15 residues. The CDR3 DNA follows: TGTGCCAGCAGCCCCGGGACAGGAAACAATCAGCCCCAGCATTTT. Amino acid sequence: CASSPGTGNNQPQHF.

A few counts support this clone. This chain uses TRBV6-2 or TRBV6-3 with TRBJ2-1; 14 bases map to TRBD2. This CDR3 is 16 amino acids long. From germline, CDR1 is MNHEY and CDR2 SVGEGT. The junction had 6 bases not matched to a gene; V was cut back by 3 bases and J by 8 bases. In nucleotides, the CDR3 is TGTGCCAGCAGTTATTCCCCGGGACTAGCGGGGGATGAGCAGTTCTTC. Amino acids: CASSYSPGLAGDEQFF.